This TCR beta chain stems from a study of T cell changes during pregnancy in multiple sclerosis. The CDR3 is made up of 16 amino acids. Germline V gene sequence: CDR1 SGHVS, CDR2 FNYEAQ. Trimming pared 5 bases from V and 1 base from J, leaving 18 bases between. TCRdb's copy holds only in-frame clones and misses some; the assay was immunoSEQ multiplex PCR. The table has around 19,000 clones, around 90% seen once; the top ten hold 10% to 15%. The rearrangement links TRBV7-6 to TRBJ2-7; weak D call: TRBD2 (7 bases). Sequenced material: CD8+ T cells from peripheral blood mononuclear cells, taken after pregnancy. This clonotype was sampled from a female donor in good health, enrolled as a control in a pregnancy study. The CDR3, as DNA: TGTGCCAGCAGCGGGGGGGGGGGACACAAATCCTACGAGCAGTACTTC. It translates to CASSGGGGHKSYEQYF.